This is a list of T cell receptor beta chains from one sample in a study of graft-versus-host responses after intestinal transplantation. Profiling relied on immunoSEQ multiplex PCR, and the TCRdb table lists in-frame clones only, not all of them. The sample has some 120,000 clones; approximately 90% are singletons. Antigens of these TCRs are unknown. The sample consisted of unstimulated CD4+ T cells sorted from spleen or lymph node cells, taken before intestinal transplant. These receptors originate from a human donor who received an intestinal transplant. CDR3s include the opening cysteine and the closing phenylalanine or tryptophan. Each record gives: J gene, D gene, V gene, clone size, CDR3 protein, CDR3 DNA. A D gene is named only where the DNA matches it firmly. The size entry is marked missing in some rows and otherwise reads once, few, many or a size class.

J: TRBJ2-2
D: TRBD1
V: TRBV7-6
size: -
CDR3: CASSPSVDRGFVGELFF
DNA: TGTGCCAGCAGCCCCAGTGTGGACAGGGGTTTCGTCGGGGAGCTGTTTTTT

J: TRBJ1-5
D: -
V: TRBV18
size: -
CDR3: CASSPIGNQPQHF
DNA: TGTGCCAGCTCACCTATAGGCAATCAGCCCCAGCATTTT

J: TRBJ2-3
D: TRBD2
V: TRBV9
size: -
CDR3: CASSSRSLGTSGSADTQYF
DNA: TGTGCCAGCAGCTCCCGCTCCCTCGGGACTAGCGGGAGTGCAGATACGCAGTATTTT

J: TRBJ1-1
D: TRBD1
V: TRBV27
size: -
CDR3: CASSFLGRGDTEAFF
DNA: TGTGCCAGCAGTTTTCTTGGCAGGGGGGACACTGAAGCTTTCTTT

J: TRBJ1-5
D: TRBD1
V: TRBV28
size: -
CDR3: CASSSPGTGYSNQPQHF
DNA: TGTGCCAGCAGTTCCCCCGGGACAGGGTATAGCAATCAGCCCCAGCATTTT

J: TRBJ2-3
D: -
V: TRBV7-2
size: -
CDR3: CASSLVDLGGAGTQYF
DNA: TGTGCCAGCAGCTTAGTAGATCTAGGGGGGGCAGGTACGCAGTATTTT

J: TRBJ2-3
D: TRBD2
V: TRBV9
size: -
CDR3: CASSVFDPGASGGPTDTQYF
DNA: TGTGCCAGCAGCGTATTTGACCCCGGGGCTAGCGGGGGGCCCACAGATACGCAGTATTTT

J: TRBJ2-7
D: TRBD2
V: TRBV28
size: -
CDR3: CASSLRLANYEQYF
DNA: TGTGCCAGCAGCCTCAGACTAGCGAACTACGAGCAGTACTTC

J: TRBJ1-2
D: TRBD1
V: TRBV7-2
size: once
CDR3: CASSSDRGNYGYTF
DNA: TGTGCCAGCAGCTCGGACAGGGGTAACTATGGCTACACCTTC

J: TRBJ2-7
D: TRBD2
V: TRBV5-1
size: -
CDR3: CASSLTSGSRYEQYF
DNA: TGCGCCAGCAGCTTGACTAGCGGGAGTCGCTACGAGCAGTACTTC

J: TRBJ1-5
D: TRBD1
V: TRBV18
size: -
CDR3: CASSPTGEGQPQHF
DNA: TGTGCCAGCTCACCGACAGGGGAGGGTCAGCCCCAGCATTTT

J: TRBJ1-3
D: -
V: TRBV9
size: -
CDR3: CASSVVGAGNTIYF
DNA: TGTGCCAGCAGCGTAGTAGGGGCTGGAAACACCATATATTTT

J: TRBJ1-1
D: -
V: TRBV30
size: -
CDR3: CAGYRRGRRTDEAFF
DNA: TGTGCCGGGTATAGAAGGGGCCGAAGAACCGATGAAGCTTTCTTT

J: TRBJ2-3
D: -
V: TRBV6-1
size: -
CDR3: CASSARGLTDTQYF
DNA: TGTGCCAGCAGTGCTAGGGGCCTCACAGATACGCAGTATTTT

J: TRBJ1-4
D: TRBD1
V: TRBV4-1
size: -
CDR3: CASSQVVGGSEKLFF
DNA: TGCGCCAGCAGCCAAGTGGTAGGGGGCTCTGAAAAACTGTTTTTT

J: TRBJ1-3
D: -
V: TRBV11-2
size: -
CDR3: CASSLGSGLRGGNTIYF
DNA: TGTGCCAGCAGCTTAGGAAGCGGGCTCCGAGGGGGAAACACCATATATTTT

J: TRBJ2-7
D: TRBD2
V: TRBV7-2
size: -
CDR3: CASSLLLAGAALSYEQYF
DNA: TGTGCCAGCAGCTTACTACTAGCGGGGGCCGCCCTATCCTACGAGCAGTACTTC

J: TRBJ2-7
D: TRBD1
V: TRBV27
size: once
CDR3: CASSTTSGTVSYEQYF
DNA: TGTGCCAGCAGTACTACCTCCGGGACAGTCTCCTACGAGCAGTACTTC

J: TRBJ2-7
D: TRBD1
V: TRBV28
size: -
CDR3: CASSPPGTGGVYEQYF
DNA: TGTGCCAGCAGTCCCCCCGGGACAGGGGGCGTCTACGAGCAGTACTTC

J: TRBJ2-3
D: TRBD2
V: TRBV28
size: -
CDR3: CASPPGLVYTDTQYF
DNA: TGTGCCAGCCCACCGGGACTAGTGTACACAGATACGCAGTATTTT

J: TRBJ1-2
D: TRBD1
V: TRBV19
size: -
CDR3: CASSTARQGHYGYTF
DNA: TGTGCCAGTAGTACGGCCCGACAGGGGCACTATGGCTACACCTTC

J: TRBJ2-7
D: TRBD2
V: TRBV5-6
size: -
CDR3: CASSLETSGDHEQYF
DNA: TGTGCCAGCAGCTTGGAGACTAGCGGGGACCACGAGCAGTACTTC

J: TRBJ1-1
D: -
V: TRBV7-5
size: -
CDR3: CARSARLNTEAFF
DNA: TGTGCCAGAAGCGCCCGACTAAACACTGAAGCTTTCTTT

J: TRBJ1-4
D: TRBD1
V: TRBV6-1
size: -
CDR3: CASSQTGGNEKLFF
DNA: TGTGCCAGCAGCCAGACAGGGGGGAATGAAAAACTGTTTTTT

J: TRBJ2-5
D: -
V: TRBV15
size: -
CDR3: CATSRGSLKYQETQYF
DNA: TGTGCCACCAGCAGAGGAAGCCTAAAGTACCAAGAGACCCAGTACTTC

J: TRBJ2-7
D: -
V: TRBV28
size: -
CDR3: CASGSYEQYF
DNA: TGTGCCAGCGGCAGCTACGAGCAGTACTTC

J: TRBJ2-3
D: TRBD2
V: TRBV6-1
size: -
CDR3: CASSIAGVNSDTQYF
DNA: TGTGCCAGCAGTATAGCGGGTGTGAATTCAGATACGCAGTATTTT

J: TRBJ2-2
D: TRBD2
V: TRBV5-4
size: -
CDR3: CASSSLTSGHTGELFF
DNA: TGTGCCAGCAGCTCCTTGACTAGCGGGCACACCGGGGAGCTGTTTTTT

J: TRBJ1-2
D: -
V: TRBV28
size: -
CDR3: CASSMERTSYGYTF
DNA: TGTGCCAGCAGTATGGAACGGACAAGTTATGGCTACACCTTC

J: TRBJ2-5
D: -
V: TRBV19
size: once
CDR3: CASSPRTEGTQYF
DNA: TGTGCCAGTAGTCCCCGGACAGAGGGGACCCAGTACTTC

J: TRBJ1-6
D: -
V: TRBV5-5
size: -
CDR3: CASRSDSSPYNSPLHF
DNA: TGTGCCAGCAGATCCGACAGCAGCCCCTATAATTCACCCCTCCACTTT

J: TRBJ2-1
D: -
V: TRBV6-1
size: -
CDR3: CASSAGLREGSNEQFF
DNA: TGTGCCAGCAGTGCAGGCCTGAGAGAAGGATCGAATGAGCAGTTCTTC

J: TRBJ2-3
D: TRBD2
V: TRBV30
size: -
CDR3: CAWSLGLVTDTQYF
DNA: TGTGCCTGGAGTCTGGGACTAGTCACAGATACGCAGTATTTT

J: TRBJ2-1
D: TRBD2
V: TRBV7-9
size: -
CDR3: CASSLEGSGRFLYNEQFF
DNA: TGTGCCAGCAGCTTAGAAGGTAGCGGGAGGTTCCTTTACAATGAGCAGTTCTTC

J: TRBJ1-2
D: TRBD1
V: TRBV9
size: -
CDR3: CASSPQTGPNYGYTF
DNA: TGTGCCAGCAGCCCTCAGACAGGGCCCAACTATGGCTACACCTTC

J: TRBJ1-1
D: TRBD1
V: TRBV5-1
size: -
CDR3: CASSATGTAVNTEAFF
DNA: TGCGCCAGCAGCGCGACCGGGACAGCAGTGAACACTGAAGCTTTCTTT